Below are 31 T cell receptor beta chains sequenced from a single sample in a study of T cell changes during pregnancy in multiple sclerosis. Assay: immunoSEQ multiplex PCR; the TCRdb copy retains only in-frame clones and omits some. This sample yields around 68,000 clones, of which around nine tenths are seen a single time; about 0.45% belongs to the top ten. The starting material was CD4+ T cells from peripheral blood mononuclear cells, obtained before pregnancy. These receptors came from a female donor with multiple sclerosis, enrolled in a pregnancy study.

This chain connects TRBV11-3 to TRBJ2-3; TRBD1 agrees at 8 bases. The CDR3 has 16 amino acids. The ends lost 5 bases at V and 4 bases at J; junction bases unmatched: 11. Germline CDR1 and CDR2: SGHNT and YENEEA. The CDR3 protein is CASSPVGTGRADTQYF. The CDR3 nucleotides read TGTGCCAGCAGCCCCGTGGGGACAGGTCGGGCAGATACGCAGTATTTT.

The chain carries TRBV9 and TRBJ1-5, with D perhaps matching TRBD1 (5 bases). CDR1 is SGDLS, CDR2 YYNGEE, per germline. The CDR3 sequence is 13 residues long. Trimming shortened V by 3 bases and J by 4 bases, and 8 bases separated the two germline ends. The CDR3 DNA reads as TGTGCCAGCAGCGGACAGATAAATCAGCCCCAGCATTTT. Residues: CASSGQINQPQHF. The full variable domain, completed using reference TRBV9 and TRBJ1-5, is DSGVTQTPKHLITATGQRVTLRCSPRSGDLSVYWYQQSLDQGLQFLIQYYNGEERAKGNILERFSAQQFPDLHSELNLSSLELGDSALYFCASSGQINQPQHFGDGTRLSIL.

This CDR3 reads CASSLERDRAEQYF. The CDR3 DNA reads as TGTGCCAGCAGCTTAGAGCGGGACAGGGCCGAGCAGTACTTC. J is TRBJ2-7 and V is TRBV11-3; 9 positions match TRBD1. The germline CDR1 and CDR2 sequences are SGHNT and YENEEA. The CDR3 is 14 residues long. J gave up 6 bases and V 0 bases, and 3 bases lay outside the gene matches.

This chain's CDR3 is CAISQGDTEAFF. CDR3 sequence (DNA): TGTGCCATCTCCCAGGGGGACACTGAAGCTTTCTTT. This sequence joins TRBV10-3 and TRBJ1-1; 7 bases are shared with TRBD1. J gave up 3 bases and V 8 bases, and 3 bases lay outside the gene matches. Germline lookup yields CDR1 ENHRY and CDR2 SYGVKD. The CDR3 consists of 12 residues.

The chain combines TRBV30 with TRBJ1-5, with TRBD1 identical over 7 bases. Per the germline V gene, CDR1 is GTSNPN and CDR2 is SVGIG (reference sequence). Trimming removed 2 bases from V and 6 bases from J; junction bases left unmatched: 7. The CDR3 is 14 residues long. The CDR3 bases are TGTGCCTGGAGTAGGGACAGTGGGACTCAGCCCCAGCATTTT. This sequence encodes CAWSRDSGTQPQHF.

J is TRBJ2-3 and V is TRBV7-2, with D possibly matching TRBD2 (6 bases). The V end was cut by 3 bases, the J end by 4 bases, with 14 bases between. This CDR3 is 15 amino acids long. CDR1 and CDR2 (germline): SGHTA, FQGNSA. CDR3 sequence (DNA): TGTGCCAGCAGCTTTATCCGGGGACTTGCAGATACGCAGTATTTT. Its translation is CASSFIRGLADTQYF.

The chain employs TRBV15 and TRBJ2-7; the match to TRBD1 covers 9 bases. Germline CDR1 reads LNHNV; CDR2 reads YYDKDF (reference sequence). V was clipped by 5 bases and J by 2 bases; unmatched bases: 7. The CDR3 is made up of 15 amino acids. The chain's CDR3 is CATSVPGQGTYEQYF. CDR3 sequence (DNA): TGTGCCACCAGCGTTCCGGGACAGGGAACCTACGAGCAGTACTTC.

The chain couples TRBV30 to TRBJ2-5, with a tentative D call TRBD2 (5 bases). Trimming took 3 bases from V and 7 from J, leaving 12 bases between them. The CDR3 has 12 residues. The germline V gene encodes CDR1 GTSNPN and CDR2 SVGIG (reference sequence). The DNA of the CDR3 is TGTGCCTGGAGCGAGGGTGCGGGGACCCAGTACTTC. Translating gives CAWSEGAGTQYF.

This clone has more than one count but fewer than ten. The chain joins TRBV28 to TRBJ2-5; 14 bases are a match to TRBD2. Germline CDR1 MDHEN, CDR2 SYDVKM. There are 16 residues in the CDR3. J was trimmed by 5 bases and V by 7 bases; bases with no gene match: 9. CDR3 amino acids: CASTGTSGSIRETQYF. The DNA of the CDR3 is TGTGCCAGCACCGGGACTAGCGGGAGTATTCGGGAGACCCAGTACTTC. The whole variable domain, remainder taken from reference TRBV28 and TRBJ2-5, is DVKVTQSSRYLVKRTGEKVFLECVQDMDHENMFWYRQDPGLGLRLIYFSYDVKMKEKGDIPEGYSVSREKKERFSLILESASTNQTSMYLCASTGTSGSIRETQYFGPGTRLLVL.

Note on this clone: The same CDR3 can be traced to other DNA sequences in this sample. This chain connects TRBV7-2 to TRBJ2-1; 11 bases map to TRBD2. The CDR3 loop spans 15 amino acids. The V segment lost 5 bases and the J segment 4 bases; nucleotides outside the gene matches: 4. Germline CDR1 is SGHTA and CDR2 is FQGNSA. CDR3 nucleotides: TGTGCCAGCAGCCTTAGCGGGGGGGGATACAATGAGCAGTTCTTC. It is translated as CASSLSGGGYNEQFF. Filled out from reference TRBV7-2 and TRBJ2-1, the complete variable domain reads GAGVSQSPSNKVTEKGKDVELRCDPISGHTALYWYRQSLGQGLEFLIYFQGNSAPDKSGLPSDRFSAERTGGSVSTLTIQRTQQEDSAVYLCASSLSGGGYNEQFFGPGTRLTVL.

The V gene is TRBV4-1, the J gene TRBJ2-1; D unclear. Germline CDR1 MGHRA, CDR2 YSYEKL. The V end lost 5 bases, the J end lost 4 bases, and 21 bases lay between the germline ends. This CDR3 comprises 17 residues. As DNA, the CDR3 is TGCGCCAGCAGCGCCCGTGGAGCTCAATCGTTATACAATGAGCAGTTCTTC. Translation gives CASSARGAQSLYNEQFF.

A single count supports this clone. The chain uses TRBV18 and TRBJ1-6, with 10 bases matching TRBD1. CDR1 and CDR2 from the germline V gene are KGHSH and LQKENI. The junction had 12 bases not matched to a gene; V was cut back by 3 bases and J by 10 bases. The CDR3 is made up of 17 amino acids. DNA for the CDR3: TGTGCCAGCTCACCCCCAACCCAAGACAGGGGGCCATCACCCCTCCACTTT. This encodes CASSPPTQDRGPSPLHF.

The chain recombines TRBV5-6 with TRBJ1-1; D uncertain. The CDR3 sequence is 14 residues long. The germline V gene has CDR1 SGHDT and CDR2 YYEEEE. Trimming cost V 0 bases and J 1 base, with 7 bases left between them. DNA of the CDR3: TGTGCCAGCAGCTTGGACCCAGAGAACACTGAAGCTTTCTTT. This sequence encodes CASSLDPENTEAFF.

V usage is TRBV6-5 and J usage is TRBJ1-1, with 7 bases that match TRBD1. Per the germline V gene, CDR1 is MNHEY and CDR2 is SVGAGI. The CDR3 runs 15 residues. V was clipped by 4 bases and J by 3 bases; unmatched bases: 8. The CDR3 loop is CASSSPRGTYTEAFF. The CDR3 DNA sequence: TGTGCCAGCAGTTCCCCCAGGGGGACGTACACTGAAGCTTTCTTT.

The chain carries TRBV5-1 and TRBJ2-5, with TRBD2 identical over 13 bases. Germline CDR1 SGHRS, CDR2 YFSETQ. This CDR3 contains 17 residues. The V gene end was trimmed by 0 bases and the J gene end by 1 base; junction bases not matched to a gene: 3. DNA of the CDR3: TGCGCCAGCAGCTTGGGGGGACTAGCGGGGACCCAAGAGACCCAGTACTTC. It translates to CASSLGGLAGTQETQYF.

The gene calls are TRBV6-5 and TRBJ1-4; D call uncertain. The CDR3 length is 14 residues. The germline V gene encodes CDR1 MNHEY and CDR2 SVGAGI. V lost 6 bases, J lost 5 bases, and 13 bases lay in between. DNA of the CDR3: TGTGCCAGCAGGCGGGAACCGGGGAATGAAAAACTGTTTTTT. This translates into CASRREPGNEKLFF.

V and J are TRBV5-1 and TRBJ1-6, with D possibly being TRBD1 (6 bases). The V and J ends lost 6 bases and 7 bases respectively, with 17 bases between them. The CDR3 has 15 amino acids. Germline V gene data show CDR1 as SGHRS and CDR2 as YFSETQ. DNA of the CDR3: TGCGCCAGCAACTCCGAGGGGGGGGAAAATTCACCCCTCCACTTT. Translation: CASNSEGGENSPLHF.

In DNA, the CDR3 is TGTGCCAGCAGCAGGGGGCTGAGGTACGAGCAGTACTTC. This codes for CASSRGLRYEQYF. V usage is TRBV14 and J usage is TRBJ2-7, with 7 bases identical to TRBD1. Losses at the gene ends were 5 bases for V and 4 bases for J; bases not matched to a gene: 5. The CDR3 consists of 13 residues. Germline CDR1 is SGHDN and CDR2 is FVKESK.

The chain's CDR3 is CASSQQRQGPTGELFF. The CDR3 region has the DNA TGCGCCAGCAGCCAACAAAGACAGGGACCCACCGGGGAGCTGTTTTTT. The chain links TRBV4-3 to TRBJ2-2; 7 nucleotides align to TRBD1. The CDR3 sequence is 16 residues long. V lost 2 bases to trimming and J lost 4 bases; unmatched junction nucleotides: 7. Germline CDR1 and CDR2: LGHNA and YSLEER.

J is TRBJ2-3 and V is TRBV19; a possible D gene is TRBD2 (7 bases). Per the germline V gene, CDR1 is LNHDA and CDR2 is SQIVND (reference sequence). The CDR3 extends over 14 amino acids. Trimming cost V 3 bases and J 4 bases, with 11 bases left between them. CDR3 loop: CASSIGGGPDTQYF. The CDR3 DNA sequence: TGTGCCAGTAGTATTGGCGGGGGCCCAGATACGCAGTATTTT.

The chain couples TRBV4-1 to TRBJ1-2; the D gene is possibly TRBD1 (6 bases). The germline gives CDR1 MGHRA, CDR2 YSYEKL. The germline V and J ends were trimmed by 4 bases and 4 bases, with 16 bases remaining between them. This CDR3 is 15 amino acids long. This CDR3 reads CASSPRGGEGYGYTF. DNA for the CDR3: TGCGCCAGCAGCCCTCGAGGGGGGGAAGGCTATGGCTACACCTTC.

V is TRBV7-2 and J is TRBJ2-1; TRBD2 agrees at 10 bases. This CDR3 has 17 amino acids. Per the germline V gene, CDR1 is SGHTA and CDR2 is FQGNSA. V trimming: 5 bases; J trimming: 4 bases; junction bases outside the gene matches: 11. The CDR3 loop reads CASSADPTSGFYNEQFF. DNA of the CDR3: TGTGCCAGCAGCGCAGACCCGACTAGCGGGTTTTACAATGAGCAGTTCTTC.

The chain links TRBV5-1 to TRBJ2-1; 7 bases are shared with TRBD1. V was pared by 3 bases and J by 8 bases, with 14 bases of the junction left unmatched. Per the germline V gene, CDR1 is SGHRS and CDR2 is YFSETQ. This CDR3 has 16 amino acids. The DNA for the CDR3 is TGCGCCAGCAGCTCCGCCCCCGGGACAGCTGGGGATGAGCAGTTCTTC. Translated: CASSSAPGTAGDEQFF.

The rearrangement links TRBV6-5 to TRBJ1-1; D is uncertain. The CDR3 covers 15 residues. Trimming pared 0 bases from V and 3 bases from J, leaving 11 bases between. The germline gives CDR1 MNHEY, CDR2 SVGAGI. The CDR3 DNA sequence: TGTGCCAGCAGTTACTCGTATGGGAGGGACACTGAAGCTTTCTTT. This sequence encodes CASSYSYGRDTEAFF.

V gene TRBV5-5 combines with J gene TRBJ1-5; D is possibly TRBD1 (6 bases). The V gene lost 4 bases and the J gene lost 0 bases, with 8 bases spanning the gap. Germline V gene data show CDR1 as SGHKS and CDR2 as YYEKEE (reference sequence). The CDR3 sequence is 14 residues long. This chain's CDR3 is CASSLTGSNQPQHF. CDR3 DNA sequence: TGTGCCAGCAGCCTGACAGGTAGCAATCAGCCCCAGCATTTT. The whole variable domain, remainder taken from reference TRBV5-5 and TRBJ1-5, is DAGVTQSPTHLIKTRGQQVTLRCSPISGHKSVSWYQQVLGQGPQFIFQYYEKEERGRGNFPDRFSARQFPNYSSELNVNALLLGDSALYLCASSLTGSNQPQHFGDGTRLSIL.

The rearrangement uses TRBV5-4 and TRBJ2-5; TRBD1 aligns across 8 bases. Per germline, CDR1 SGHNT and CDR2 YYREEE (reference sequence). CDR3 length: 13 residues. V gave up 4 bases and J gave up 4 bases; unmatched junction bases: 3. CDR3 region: CASSLGQGETQYF. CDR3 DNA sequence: TGTGCCAGCAGCCTTGGACAGGGAGAGACCCAGTACTTC.

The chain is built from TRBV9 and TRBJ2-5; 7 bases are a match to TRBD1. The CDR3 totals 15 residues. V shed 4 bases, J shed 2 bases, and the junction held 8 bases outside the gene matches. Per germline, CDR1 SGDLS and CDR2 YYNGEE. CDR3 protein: CASSPIARGQETQYF. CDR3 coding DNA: TGTGCCAGCAGCCCTATTGCCAGGGGGCAAGAGACCCAGTACTTC.

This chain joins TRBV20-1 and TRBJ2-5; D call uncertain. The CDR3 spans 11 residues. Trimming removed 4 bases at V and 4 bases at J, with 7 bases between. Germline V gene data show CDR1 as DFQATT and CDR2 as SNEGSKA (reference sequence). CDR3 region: CSATQAETQYF. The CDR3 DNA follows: TGCAGTGCTACGCAAGCAGAGACCCAGTACTTC.

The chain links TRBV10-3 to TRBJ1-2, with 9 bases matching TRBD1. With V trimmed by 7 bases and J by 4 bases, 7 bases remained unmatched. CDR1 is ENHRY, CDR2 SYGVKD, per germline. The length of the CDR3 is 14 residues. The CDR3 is CAINTGGGSYGYTF. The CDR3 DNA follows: TGTGCCATCAATACAGGGGGCGGATCCTATGGCTACACCTTC.

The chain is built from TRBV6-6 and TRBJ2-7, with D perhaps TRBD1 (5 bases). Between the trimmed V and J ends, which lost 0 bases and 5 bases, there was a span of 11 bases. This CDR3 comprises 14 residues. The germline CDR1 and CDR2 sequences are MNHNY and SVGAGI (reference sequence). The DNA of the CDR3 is TGTGCCAGCAGTTACTCTAGAGTACAGGACGAGCAGTACTTC. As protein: CASSYSRVQDEQYF.

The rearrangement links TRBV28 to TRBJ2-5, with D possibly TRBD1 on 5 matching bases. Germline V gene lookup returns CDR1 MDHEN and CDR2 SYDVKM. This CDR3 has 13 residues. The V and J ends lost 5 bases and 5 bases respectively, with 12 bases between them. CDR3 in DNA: TGTGCCAGCAGTACTCGACAGCCGGAGACCCAGTACTTC. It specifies CASSTRQPETQYF.